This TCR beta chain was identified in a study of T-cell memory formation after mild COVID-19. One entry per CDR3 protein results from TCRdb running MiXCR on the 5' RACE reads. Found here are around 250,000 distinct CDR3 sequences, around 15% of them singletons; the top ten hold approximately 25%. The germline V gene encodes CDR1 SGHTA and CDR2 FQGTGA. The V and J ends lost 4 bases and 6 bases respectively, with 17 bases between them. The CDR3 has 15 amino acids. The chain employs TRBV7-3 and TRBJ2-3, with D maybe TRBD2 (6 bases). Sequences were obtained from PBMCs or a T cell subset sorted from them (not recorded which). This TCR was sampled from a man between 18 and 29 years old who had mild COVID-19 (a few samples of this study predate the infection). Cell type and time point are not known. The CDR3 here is CASSSTPGVGDTQYF. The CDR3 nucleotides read TGTGCCAGCAGCTCTACTCCGGGAGTAGGGGATACGCAGTATTTT.